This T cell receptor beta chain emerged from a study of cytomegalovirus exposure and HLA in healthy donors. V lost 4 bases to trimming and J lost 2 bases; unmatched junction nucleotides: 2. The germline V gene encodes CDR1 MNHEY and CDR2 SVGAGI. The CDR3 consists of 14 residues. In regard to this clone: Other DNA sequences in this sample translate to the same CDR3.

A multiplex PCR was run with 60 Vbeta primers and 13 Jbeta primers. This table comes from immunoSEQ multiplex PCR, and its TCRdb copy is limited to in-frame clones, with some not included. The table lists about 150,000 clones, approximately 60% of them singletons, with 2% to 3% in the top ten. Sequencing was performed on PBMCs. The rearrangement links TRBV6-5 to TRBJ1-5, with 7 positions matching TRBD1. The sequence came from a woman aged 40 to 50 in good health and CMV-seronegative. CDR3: CASSSGQGNQPQHF. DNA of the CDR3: TGTGCCAGCAGTTCTGGACAGGGCAATCAGCCCCAGCATTTT.